The 7 T cell receptor beta chains below all came from one sample that was sequenced in a study of technical replicates of blood from four donors. Here immunoSEQ multiplex PCR was the method, and the copy in TCRdb shows in-frame clones only, minus some. The sample includes over 50,000 clones, around 87% of them seen just once. The sequenced material came from PBMCs. Receptor source: a human donor in good health. Some clones in this sample may be carry-over from other donors' samples.

The J gene is TRBJ2-5, the V gene TRBV5-4; 8 bases are a match to TRBD2. The V segment lost 6 bases and the J segment 1 base; nucleotides outside the gene matches: 11. The germline V gene encodes CDR1 SGHNT and CDR2 YYREEE (reference sequence). The CDR3 runs 16 residues. This CDR3 reads CASTPGLAGIQETQYF. CDR3 nucleotide sequence: TGTGCCAGCACCCCGGGGCTAGCGGGCATCCAAGAGACCCAGTACTTC.

The chain has TRBV5-6 and TRBJ2-7; the D gene is possibly TRBD2 (5 bases). Germline loops: CDR1 SGHDT, CDR2 YYEEEE. CDR3 size: 16 residues. Trimming removed 0 bases at V and 2 bases at J, with 15 bases between. The CDR3: CASSLAPGLTTYEQYF. The CDR3 region has the DNA TGTGCCAGCAGCTTGGCCCCAGGACTCACTACCTACGAGCAGTACTTC.

This rearrangement joins TRBV9 to TRBJ2-1, with 14 nucleotides matching TRBD2. The trim removed 4 bases at V and 0 bases at J, leaving 9 bases unmatched. CDR3 length: 19 residues. CDR1 is SGDLS, CDR2 YYNGEE, per germline. CDR3 sequence (DNA): TGTGCCAGCAGCATAACCGGGACTAGCGGGAGCGGCTCCTACAATGAGCAGTTCTTC. Its translation is CASSITGTSGSGSYNEQFF.

The chain carries TRBV4-2 and TRBJ2-2, with 10 bases fitting TRBD2. Trimming removed 6 bases from V and 5 bases from J; junction bases left unmatched: 15. The CDR3 has 18 amino acids. Germline V gene sequence: CDR1 LGHNA, CDR2 YNFKEQ. The CDR3 sequence: CASSPAVAGGVGTGELFF. In DNA form, the CDR3 reads TGTGCCAGCAGTCCCGCGGTAGCGGGGGGTGTAGGAACCGGGGAGCTGTTTTTT.

V gene TRBV2 combines with J gene TRBJ2-1, with TRBD2 identical over 9 bases. The CDR3 totals 15 residues. V shed 6 bases and J 7 bases; nucleotides not matched to a gene: 10. Per germline, CDR1 SNHLY and CDR2 FYNNEI. The CDR3 loop is CASRQRTSDRNEQFF. The CDR3, as DNA: TGTGCCAGCAGACAGCGGACTAGCGATAGGAATGAGCAGTTCTTC.

CDR3 in DNA: TGTGCCAGCAGCTTAGCCTTTACAGATACGCAGTATTTT. Protein: CASSLAFTDTQYF. The chain links TRBV7-2 to TRBJ2-3; unclear D gene. The V gene lost 0 bases and the J gene lost 3 bases, with 4 bases spanning the gap. This CDR3 region has 13 residues. The germline V gene has CDR1 SGHTA and CDR2 FQGNSA. Full variable domain (missing parts from reference TRBV7-2 and TRBJ2-3): GAGVSQSPSNKVTEKGKDVELRCDPISGHTALYWYRQSLGQGLEFLIYFQGNSAPDKSGLPSDRFSAERTGGSVSTLTIQRTQQEDSAVYLCASSLAFTDTQYFGPGTRLTVL.

The chain is built from TRBV6-5 and TRBJ2-7, with TRBD2 matching over 11 bases. From germline, CDR1 is MNHEY and CDR2 SVGAGI. V shed 2 bases and J 1 base; nucleotides not matched to a gene: 4. The CDR3 consists of 16 residues. CDR3 loop: CASSYQLAGGSYEQYF. The CDR3 DNA reads TGTGCCAGCAGTTACCAGCTAGCGGGGGGATCCTACGAGCAGTACTTC.